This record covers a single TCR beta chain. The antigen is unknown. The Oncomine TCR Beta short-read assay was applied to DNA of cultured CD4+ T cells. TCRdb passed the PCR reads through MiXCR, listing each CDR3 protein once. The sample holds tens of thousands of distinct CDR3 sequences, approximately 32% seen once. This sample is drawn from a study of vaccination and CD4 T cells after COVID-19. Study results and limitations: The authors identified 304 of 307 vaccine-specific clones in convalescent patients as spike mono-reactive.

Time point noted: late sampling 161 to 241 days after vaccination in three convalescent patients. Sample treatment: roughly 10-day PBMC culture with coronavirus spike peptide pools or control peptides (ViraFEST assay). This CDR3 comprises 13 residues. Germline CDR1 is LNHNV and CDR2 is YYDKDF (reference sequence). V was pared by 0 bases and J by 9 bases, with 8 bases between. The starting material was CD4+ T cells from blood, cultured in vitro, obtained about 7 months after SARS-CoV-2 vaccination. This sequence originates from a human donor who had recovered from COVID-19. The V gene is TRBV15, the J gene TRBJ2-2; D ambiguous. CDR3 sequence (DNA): TGTGCCACCAGCAGAGATCATCAGTGGGAGCTGTTTTTT. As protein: CATSRDHQWELFF.